This passage covers 18 T cell receptor beta chains from one sample sequenced in a study of cytomegalovirus exposure and HLA in healthy donors. In the PCR, 60 Vbeta and 13 Jbeta primers were used. Sequencing was performed with immunoSEQ multiplex PCR; in TCRdb, only in-frame clones are kept and a portion is missing. The table has 75,000 to 90,000 clones, about 85% seen once; the top ten hold 6% to 7.5%. The sequenced sample was PBMCs. The receptors come from a man aged 40-50 years in good health and CMV-seropositive.

The sample holds one count of this clone. J is TRBJ2-2 and V is TRBV12-5, with TRBD2 matching 7 bases. The CDR3 consists of 16 residues. Germline V gene sequence: CDR1 LGHNT, CDR2 FRNRAP. Losses at the gene ends were 4 bases for V and 6 bases for J; bases not matched to a gene: 11. CDR3 DNA: TGTGCTAGTGGTTCCGGACTAGTAGGTTCGTCCGGGGAGCTGTTTTTT. Its translation is CASGSGLVGSSGELFF. The full variable domain, its missing parts supplied by reference TRBV12-5 and TRBJ2-2, is DARVTQTPRHKVTEMGQEVTMRCQPILGHNTVFWYRQTMMQGLELLAYFRNRAPLDDSGMPKDRFSAEMPDATLATLKIQPSEPRDSAVYFCASGSGLVGSSGELFFGEGSRLTVL.

The rearrangement joins TRBV10-3 to TRBJ1-6; D is possibly TRBD1 (6 bases). From germline, CDR1 is ENHRY and CDR2 SYGVKD. The CDR3 sequence is 14 residues long. V dropped 5 bases and J dropped 7 bases, with 12 bases sitting between them. As DNA, the CDR3 is TGTGCCATCAGTCCGGACAGAATGAATTCACCCCTCCACTTT. Protein: CAISPDRMNSPLHF.

The V gene is TRBV29-1, the J gene TRBJ1-5, with D possibly TRBD1 on 6 matching bases. There are 14 residues in the CDR3. Germline lookup yields CDR1 SQVTM and CDR2 ANQGSEA. V was clipped by 4 bases and J by 4 bases, with 14 bases between them. CDR3 loop: CSVGGFDRNQPQHF. Written as DNA, the CDR3 is TGCAGCGTTGGGGGCTTCGACAGGAATCAGCCCCAGCATTTT.

As regards this clone: An end of the junction does not agree with germline; a read error may underlie this. The gene calls are TRBV7-9 and TRBJ2-5; possible D gene TRBD1, 7 bases. The end of the DNA is better explained by TRBJ2-7, so the J call may be wrong. Looked up from germline, CDR1 is SEHNR and CDR2 is FQNEAQ (reference sequence). CDR3 length equals 16 residues. In nucleotides, the CDR3 is TGTGCCGGCAGCTTATACCAGGAGGGGGCATCCTACGAGCAGTACTTC. Amino acid sequence: CAGSLYQEGASYEQYF.

The rearrangement joins TRBV19 to TRBJ1-2; D is uncertain. Germline V gene lookup returns CDR1 LNHDA and CDR2 SQIVND (reference sequence). V shed 6 bases and J shed 4 bases, with 6 bases lying between them. The CDR3 covers 11 residues. CDR3: CASSQIYGYTF. DNA for the CDR3: TGTGCCAGTAGCCAGATCTATGGCTACACCTTC.

The J gene is TRBJ2-7, the V gene TRBV7-2; TRBD2 aligns across 8 bases. Germline V lookup: CDR1 SGHTA, CDR2 FQGNSA. Trimming cost V 3 bases and J 4 bases; bases outside gene matches: 5. The CDR3 has 14 amino acids. The CDR3 loop reads CASSFGGRNYEQYF. Here the CDR3 DNA reads TGTGCCAGCAGCTTCGGCGGGAGGAATTACGAGCAGTACTTC.

As regards this clone: This CDR3 is also generated by other DNA sequences in the sample. The rearrangement joins TRBV7-2 to TRBJ1-1; D gene uncertain. The CDR3 is made up of 16 amino acids. Deletions cut 5 bases from V and 0 bases from J, with 16 bases between. CDR1 SGHTA and CDR2 FQGNSA come from the germline V gene. The CDR3 sequence: CASSLVSGDMNTEAFF. The CDR3 DNA is TGTGCCAGCAGCCTAGTATCAGGTGATATGAACACTGAAGCTTTCTTT.

The chain couples TRBV7-8 to TRBJ2-7; D ambiguous. V lost 2 bases and J 1 base, leaving 9 bases between the germline ends. CDR3 length equals 14 residues. Germline values: CDR1 SGHVS, CDR2 FQNEAQ. The CDR3 nucleotides are TGTGCCAGCAGCTTATCTCCCGTATCCTACGAGCAGTACTTC. It is translated as CASSLSPVSYEQYF.

The V gene is TRBV29-1, the J gene TRBJ1-4, with D perhaps TRBD1 (5 bases). CDR1 and CDR2 (germline): SQVTM, ANQGSEA. Trimming took 4 bases from V and 7 from J, leaving 19 bases between them. This CDR3 is 15 amino acids long. The CDR3 here is CSVGGKFAGLEKLFF. For the CDR3, the DNA is TGCAGCGTTGGCGGCAAATTTGCAGGGCTTGAAAAACTGTTTTTT.

This chain connects TRBV4-1 to TRBJ2-2; TRBD1 matches 8 bases. CDR1 and CDR2 from the germline V gene are MGHRA and YSYEKL. The CDR3 is 17 amino acids. The V and J ends lost 1 base and 6 bases, in that order; junction bases with no gene match: 10. Written as DNA, the CDR3 is TGCGCCAGCAGCCAAGTAGCGACAGGGGTTTATCCCGGGGAGCTGTTTTTT. Its translation is CASSQVATGVYPGELFF.

V usage is TRBV9 and J usage is TRBJ1-1; D gene uncertain. Per germline, CDR1 SGDLS and CDR2 YYNGEE. This CDR3 has 14 amino acids. Deletions cut 4 bases from V and 2 bases from J, with 12 bases between. The CDR3 protein is CASSPQRGNTEAFF. The CDR3 nucleotides are TGTGCCAGCAGCCCCCAACGGGGTAACACTGAAGCTTTCTTT. Together with reference TRBV9 and TRBJ1-1, the CDR3 gives the full variable domain: DSGVTQTPKHLITATGQRVTLRCSPRSGDLSVYWYQQSLDQGLQFLIQYYNGEERAKGNILERFSAQQFPDLHSELNLSSLELGDSALYFCASSPQRGNTEAFFGQGTRLTVV.

This chain links TRBV6-1 with TRBJ1-2; D uncertain. CDR3 size: 14 residues. V was cut by 10 bases and J by 2 bases, with 17 bases left in between. The V gene's germline CDR1 is MNHNS and CDR2 SASEGT. The CDR3 DNA reads TGTGCCACCGCGGCGGGCCGAGGGAACTATGGCTACACCTTC. Its translation is CATAAGRGNYGYTF.

As for this clone: An end of the junction differs from the germline gene, which may be a read error. This sequence joins TRBV7-7 and TRBJ2-5; 11 nucleotides agree with TRBD2. The V gene's germline CDR1 is SSHAT and CDR2 FNYEAQ (reference sequence). The CDR3 sequence is 16 residues long. DNA of the CDR3: TGTGCTAGCAGCTTAGGGCTAGCGGGAGGAGGAGAGACCCAGTACTTC. Translated, it gives CASSLGLAGGGETQYF.

The sample holds a few counts of this clone. The V gene is TRBV7-3, the J gene TRBJ2-5; 9 bases map to TRBD1. CDR1 and CDR2 from the germline V gene are SGHTA and FQGTGA. CDR3 size: 15 residues. The ends lost 5 bases at V and 5 bases at J; junction bases unmatched: 9. CDR3 amino acids: CASSLTQGARETQYF. The DNA of the CDR3 is TGTGCCAGCAGCCTTACACAGGGGGCGCGGGAGACCCAGTACTTC. Full variable domain (remainder filled in from reference TRBV7-3 and TRBJ2-5): GAGVSQTPSNKVTEKGKYVELRCDPISGHTALYWYRQSLGQGPEFLIYFQGTGAADDSGLPNDRFFAVRPEGSVSTLKIQRTERGDSAVYLCASSLTQGARETQYFGPGTRLLVL.

V gene TRBV5-4 combines with J gene TRBJ2-5; 7 bases fit TRBD1. The CDR3 is 15 residues long. V was clipped by 4 bases and J by 2 bases; unmatched bases: 8. Germline V gene lookup returns CDR1 SGHNT and CDR2 YYREEE (reference sequence). The CDR3 loop reads CASSPSLGQQETQYF. CDR3 bases: TGTGCCAGCAGCCCCTCCCTGGGACAGCAAGAGACCCAGTACTTC. Complete variable domain (other parts from reference TRBV5-4 and TRBJ2-5): ETGVTQSPTHLIKTRGQQVTLRCSSQSGHNTVSWYQQALGQGPQFIFQYYREEENGRGNFPPRFSGLQFPNYSSELNVNALELDDSALYLCASSPSLGQQETQYFGPGTRLLVL.

The J gene is TRBJ2-7, the V gene TRBV6-1; 9 bases fit TRBD2. This CDR3 is built from 15 residues. V lost 4 bases to trimming and J lost 5 bases; unmatched junction nucleotides: 9. Germline lookup yields CDR1 MNHNS and CDR2 SASEGT. The CDR3 sequence is CASSAAGGLFHEQYF. The DNA of the CDR3 is TGTGCCAGCAGTGCGGCGGGGGGGCTCTTCCACGAGCAGTACTTC.

The chain uses TRBV30 and TRBJ1-5, with D possibly matching TRBD1 (6 bases). With 3 bases removed from V and 3 bases from J, the gap between germline ends came to 18 bases. Germline CDR1 GTSNPN, CDR2 SVGIG (reference sequence). The CDR3 spans 16 residues. The CDR3 coding sequence is TGTGCCTGGAGGCCCGGAAAACAGGGATCCAATCAGCCCCAGCATTTT. It is translated as CAWRPGKQGSNQPQHF.

Details on this clone: The same CDR3 also results from other DNA sequences found in this sample. The CDR3 loop is CASSHGSGTEGYEQYF. CDR3 sequence (DNA): TGTGCCAGCAGCCATGGATCCGGGACAGAAGGCTACGAGCAGTACTTC. V usage is TRBV14 and J usage is TRBJ2-7; 7 bases match TRBD1. The CDR3 is made up of 16 amino acids. Germline CDR1 is SGHDN and CDR2 is FVKESK. V gave up 3 bases and J gave up 3 bases; unmatched junction bases: 11.